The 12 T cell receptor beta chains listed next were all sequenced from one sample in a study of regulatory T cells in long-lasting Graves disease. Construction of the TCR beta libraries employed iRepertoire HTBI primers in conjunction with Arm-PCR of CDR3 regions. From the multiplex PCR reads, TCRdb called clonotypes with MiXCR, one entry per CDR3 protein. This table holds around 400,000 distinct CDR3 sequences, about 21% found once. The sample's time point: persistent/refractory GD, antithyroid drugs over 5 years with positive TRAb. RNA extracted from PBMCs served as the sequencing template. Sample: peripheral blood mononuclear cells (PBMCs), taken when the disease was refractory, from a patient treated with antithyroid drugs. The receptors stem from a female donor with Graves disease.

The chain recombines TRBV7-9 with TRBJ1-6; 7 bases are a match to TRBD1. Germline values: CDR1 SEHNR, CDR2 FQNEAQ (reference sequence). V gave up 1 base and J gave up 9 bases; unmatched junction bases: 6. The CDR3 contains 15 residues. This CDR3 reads CASSLVTGAGSPLHF. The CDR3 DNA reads TGTGCCAGCAGCTTAGTAACAGGGGCTGGTTCACCCCTCCACTTT.

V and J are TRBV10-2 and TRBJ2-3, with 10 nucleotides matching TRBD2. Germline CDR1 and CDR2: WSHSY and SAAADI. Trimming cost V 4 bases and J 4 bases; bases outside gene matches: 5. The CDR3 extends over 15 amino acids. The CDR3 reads CASSALAGVPDTQYF. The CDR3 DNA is TGCGCCAGCAGTGCCCTAGCGGGAGTCCCAGATACGCAGTATTTT.

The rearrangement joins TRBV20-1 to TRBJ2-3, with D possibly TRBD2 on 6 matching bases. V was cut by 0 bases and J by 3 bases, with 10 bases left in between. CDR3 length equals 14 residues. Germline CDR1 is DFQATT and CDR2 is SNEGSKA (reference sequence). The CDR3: CSARELALTDTQYF. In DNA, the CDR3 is TGCAGTGCTAGAGAGCTAGCGCTGACAGATACGCAGTATTTT.

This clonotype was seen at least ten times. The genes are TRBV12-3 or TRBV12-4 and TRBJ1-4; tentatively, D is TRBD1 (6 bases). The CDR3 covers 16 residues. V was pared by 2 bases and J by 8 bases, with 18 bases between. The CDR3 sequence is CASSLSFGGDSEKLFF. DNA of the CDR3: TGTGCCAGCAGTTTAAGTTTTGGGGGCGATTCGGAAAAACTGTTTTTT.

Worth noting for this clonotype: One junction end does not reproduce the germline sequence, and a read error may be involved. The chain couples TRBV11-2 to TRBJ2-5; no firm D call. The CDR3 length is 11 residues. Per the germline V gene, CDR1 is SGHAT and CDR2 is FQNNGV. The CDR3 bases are TGTGCCAGCAGCCAAGCAGAGACCCGGTACTTC. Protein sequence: CASSQAETRYF.

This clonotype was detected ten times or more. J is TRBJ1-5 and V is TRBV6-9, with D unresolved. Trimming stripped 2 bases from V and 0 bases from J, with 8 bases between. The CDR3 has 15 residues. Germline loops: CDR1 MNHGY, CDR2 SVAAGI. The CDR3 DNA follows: TGTGCCAGCAGTTATCCCCCGGCTAGCAATCAGCCCCAGCATTTT. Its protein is CASSYPPASNQPQHF.

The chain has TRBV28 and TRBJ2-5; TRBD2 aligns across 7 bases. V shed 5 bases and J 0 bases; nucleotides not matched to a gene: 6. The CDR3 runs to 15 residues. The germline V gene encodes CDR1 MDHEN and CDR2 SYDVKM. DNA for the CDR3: TGTGCCAGCAGTCCGGGACTAACAGACCAAGAGACCCAGTACTTC. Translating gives CASSPGLTDQETQYF.

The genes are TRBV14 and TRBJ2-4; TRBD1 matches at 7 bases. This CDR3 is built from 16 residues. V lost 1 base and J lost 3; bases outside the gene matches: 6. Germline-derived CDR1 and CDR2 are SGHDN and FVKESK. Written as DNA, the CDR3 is TGTGCCAGCAGCCAAGGCCAGGGGGTCATCAAAAACATTCAGTACTTC. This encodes CASSQGQGVIKNIQYF.

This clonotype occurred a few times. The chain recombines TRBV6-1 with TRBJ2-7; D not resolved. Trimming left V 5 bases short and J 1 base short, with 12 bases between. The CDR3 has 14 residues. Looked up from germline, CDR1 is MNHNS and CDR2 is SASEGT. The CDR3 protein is CASSPLGRSYEQYF. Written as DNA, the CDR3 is TGTGCCAGCAGTCCATTGGGCAGATCCTACGAGCAGTACTTC.

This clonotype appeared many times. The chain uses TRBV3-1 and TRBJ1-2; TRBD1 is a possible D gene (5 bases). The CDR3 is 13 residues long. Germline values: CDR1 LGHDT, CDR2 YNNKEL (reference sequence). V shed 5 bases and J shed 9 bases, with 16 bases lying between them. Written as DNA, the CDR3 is TGTGCCAGCAGCTACCGACAGACCAGTAGCTACACCTTC. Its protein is CASSYRQTSSYTF.

The CDR3: CASSSPTKGSYNEQFF. CDR3 coding DNA: TGTGCCAGCAGTTCGCCTACTAAGGGCTCCTACAATGAGCAGTTCTTC. The rearrangement uses TRBV28 and TRBJ2-1, with no clear D. The CDR3 covers 16 residues. Trimming stripped 4 bases from V and 0 bases from J, with 13 bases between. Germline V CDR1 and CDR2: MDHEN, SYDVKM.

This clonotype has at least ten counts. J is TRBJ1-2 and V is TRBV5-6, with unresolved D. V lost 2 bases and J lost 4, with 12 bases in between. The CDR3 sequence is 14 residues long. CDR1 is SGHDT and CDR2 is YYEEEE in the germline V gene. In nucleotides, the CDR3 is TGTGCCAGCAGCTTAGAGCCAGCTGGCTATGGCTACACCTTC. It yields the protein CASSLEPAGYGYTF.